This is a list of T cell receptor beta chains from one sample in a study of CD8+ T cells in alopecia areata. Only in-frame clones appear in the TCRdb table, and some are missing; sequencing was by immunoSEQ multiplex PCR. The sample has hundreds of thousands of clones, 58% seen once. This specimen was CD4+ T cells sorted from blood, taken at week 24, from a patient treated with tofacitinib. The receptors were sampled from a human donor with alopecia areata. The conserved cysteine and the conserved F or W are not part of the CDR3 here. A D gene is named only where the DNA matches it firmly.

len | j_gene | d_gene | v_gene | CDR3aa
14 | TRBJ2-1 | - | TRBV28 | ASSYPLGMGYNEQF
9 | TRBJ2-7 | - | TRBV25-1 | ASSDRSEQY
13 | TRBJ1-2 | - | TRBV30 | AWSVPPRGSYGYT
12 | TRBJ1-1 | TRBD1 | TRBV5-1 | ASSTTGYDTEAF
12 | TRBJ2-1 | - | TRBV30 | AWRRVSSYNEQF
12 | TRBJ1-5 | - | TRBV30 | AWTRSGLNQPQH
10 | TRBJ1-1 | - | TRBV18 | ASSPPASEAF
9 | TRBJ2-7 | - | TRBV29-1 | SVIAGYEQY
14 | TRBJ2-3 | TRBD2 | TRBV9 | ASSRTLAGDTDTQY
13 | TRBJ1-2 | - | TRBV29-1 | SPGPSLISNYGYT
15 | TRBJ1-6 | TRBD1 | TRBV4-1 | ASSQDLWRQGISPLH
12 | TRBJ2-3 | - | TRBV7-2 | ASSLWDPTDTQY
9 | TRBJ1-1 | - | TRBV30 | AWSYKAEAF
10 | TRBJ1-5 | TRBD1 | TRBV29-1 | SVWTGDQPQH
11 | TRBJ2-1 | - | TRBV7-9 | ASSPIRGNEQF
6 | TRBJ2-7 | - | TRBV29-1 | SVDEQY
17 | TRBJ1-2 | TRBD1 | TRBV4-1 | ASSQEIRQHQGGYYGYT
13 | TRBJ1-1 | - | TRBV11-2 | ASSLDRNRNTEAF
11 | TRBJ1-2 | TRBD1 | TRBV30 | AWNRDRDYGYT
12 | TRBJ1-5 | TRBD1 | TRBV6-5 | ASSRMGQEQPQH
13 | TRBJ2-5 | - | TRBV5-4 | ASSAGPLGLETQY
13 | TRBJ2-3 | - | TRBV15 | ATSREIASTDTQY
15 | TRBJ2-3 | TRBD2 | TRBV4-2 | ASSQQTSGGATDTQY
13 | TRBJ2-1 | - | TRBV5-4 | ASSLLRGVIGEQF
12 | TRBJ1-5 | TRBD1 | TRBV29-1 | SVATGGWNQPQH
15 | TRBJ2-7 | TRBD2 | TRBV13 | ASSRARGGITLYEQY
12 | TRBJ2-7 | TRBD2 | TRBV5-1 | ASSSAGEIYEQY
12 | TRBJ2-1 | - | TRBV9 | ASSVSGVLNEQF
12 | TRBJ2-7 | - | TRBV7-2 | ASSLAGTPYEQY
13 | TRBJ1-2 | - | TRBV29-1 | SVGAQGPDSYGYT
11 | TRBJ2-7 | - | TRBV7-8 | ASTLLDSYEQY
12 | TRBJ1-5 | - | TRBV9 | ASSVGPSNQPQH
12 | TRBJ1-2 | - | TRBV29-1 | SVEGQGNNYGYT
13 | TRBJ1-1 | TRBD1 | TRBV6-6 | ASSYHRGLNTEAF
9 | TRBJ2-3 | - | TRBV29-1 | SVDRTDTQY
12 | TRBJ2-7 | TRBD1 | TRBV5-4 | ASSSGQAAYEQY
13 | TRBJ1-5 | - | TRBV2 | ASSKLSSGNQPQH
6 | TRBJ1-2 | - | TRBV29-1 | SRDGYT
13 | TRBJ2-5 | TRBD2 | TRBV30 | AWSVSGGYQETQY
10 | TRBJ2-5 | TRBD1 | TRBV29-1 | SVGGQGETQY
12 | TRBJ2-5 | - | TRBV11-2 | ASSIYSSQETQY